The 23 T cell receptor beta chains given below trace back to one sample, sequenced in a study of vaccination and CD4 T cells after COVID-19. Antigens for these TCRs are unknown. Sequenced with the Oncomine TCR Beta short-read assay was DNA taken from cultured CD4+ T cells. TCRdb redid the calling of the PCR reads with MiXCR, one entry per CDR3 protein. The sample has 12,000 or so distinct CDR3 sequences, around half seen once. Treatment of the sample: roughly 10-day PBMC culture with coronavirus spike peptide pools or control peptides (ViraFEST assay). The sample comprised CD4+ T cells from blood, cultured in vitro. These receptors came from a human donor who had recovered from COVID-19.

The V gene is TRBV19, the J gene TRBJ2-5, with 11 bases that match TRBD1. Germline CDR1 reads LNHDA; CDR2 reads SQIVND (reference sequence). The ends lost 3 bases at V and 6 bases at J; junction bases unmatched: 6. This CDR3 is 15 amino acids long. CDR3 sequence reads: CASSMRTGGAQTQYF. The CDR3 nucleotides are TGTGCCAGTAGTATGAGGACAGGGGGCGCGCAGACCCAGTACTTC.

The rearrangement links TRBV5-5 to TRBJ2-5; 9 nucleotides match TRBD1. The germline CDR1 and CDR2 sequences are SGHKS and YYEKEE (reference sequence). This CDR3 spans 16 amino acids. Trimming took 4 bases from V and 5 from J; bases not matched to a gene: 12. CDR3 nucleotide sequence: TGTGCCAGCAGCCACCAGCCGGGACAGGGACGGGAGACCCAGTACTTC. As protein: CASSHQPGQGRETQYF.

The gene calls are TRBV7-2 and TRBJ2-1; D may be TRBD1 or TRBD2 (7 bases each). This CDR3 region has 15 residues. CDR1 SGHTA and CDR2 FQGNSA come from the germline V gene. Trimming took off 5 bases at V and 4 bases at J, with 15 bases between the two ends. The CDR3 spells CASSPAGQHYNEQFF. The CDR3 region has the DNA TGTGCCAGCAGCCCAGCGGGACAGCATTACAATGAGCAGTTCTTC.

The V and J genes are TRBV6-4 and TRBJ2-3; TRBD1 or TRBD2 may be the D gene (5 bases each). The V end was cut by 0 bases, the J end by 1 base, with 5 bases between. From germline, CDR1 is MRHNA and CDR2 SNTAGT. The length of the CDR3 is 14 residues. CDR3 sequence: CASSDSGGTDTQYF. The CDR3 DNA sequence: TGTGCCAGCAGTGACTCGGGGGGCACAGATACGCAGTATTTT.

This clonotype showed up just a few times. V gene TRBV6-1 combines with J gene TRBJ1-5; the D gene is possibly TRBD1 (5 bases). The V end lost 8 bases, the J end lost 4 bases, and 12 bases lay between the germline ends. CDR1 MNHNS and CDR2 SASEGT come from the germline V gene. The CDR3 consists of 13 residues. DNA for the CDR3: TGTGCCAGCTCCTACGGGGGGAATCAGCCCCAGCATTTT. Protein product: CASSYGGNQPQHF.

The chain couples TRBV6-2 or TRBV6-3 to TRBJ1-4; possibly TRBD1 for D (5 bases). V lost 6 bases and J 6 bases, leaving 29 bases between the germline ends. Looked up from germline, CDR1 is MNHEY and CDR2 is SVGEGT. The CDR3 is 19 residues long. CDR3: CASRLRAGDWGLGDEKLFF. The DNA for the CDR3 is TGTGCCAGCAGGCTTCGAGCGGGGGACTGGGGCCTCGGTGATGAAAAACTGTTTTTT.

The V and J genes are TRBV12-3 or TRBV12-4 and TRBJ1-1; D gene unclear. CDR3 length: 15 amino acids. The V gene lost 7 bases and the J gene lost 4 bases, with 19 bases spanning the gap. The DNA for the CDR3 is TGTGCCAGCACCTTGAACCACCACGAGGGCACTGAAGCTTTCTTT. Residues: CASTLNHHEGTEAFF.

The chain has TRBV7-2 and TRBJ2-7; D is uncertain. Germline CDR1 reads SGHTA; CDR2 reads FQGNSA. The CDR3 contains 15 residues. Between the trimmed V and J ends, which lost 3 bases and 7 bases, there was a span of 19 bases. The CDR3 loop is CASSFMFGSPGEQYF. CDR3 bases: TGTGCCAGCAGCTTTATGTTTGGGTCTCCCGGTGAGCAGTACTTC.

J is TRBJ1-1 and V is TRBV5-1; no reliable D call. Germline CDR1 SGHRS, CDR2 YFSETQ. The CDR3 sequence is 16 residues long. Trimming stripped 0 bases from V and 1 base from J, with 13 bases between. The CDR3 region has the DNA TGCGCCAGCAGCTTGGGCTGGAGGACCACGAACACTGAAGCTTTCTTT. The encoded protein is CASSLGWRTTNTEAFF. The full variable domain, completed using reference TRBV5-1 and TRBJ1-1, is KAGVTQTPRYLIKTRGQQVTLSCSPISGHRSVSWYQQTPGQGLQFLFEYFSETQRNKGNFPGRFSGRQFSNSRSEMNVSTLELGDSALYLCASSLGWRTTNTEAFFGQGTRLTVV.

The chain links TRBV20-1 to TRBJ2-1, with a possible D match to TRBD2 (6 bases). V lost 5 bases and J 11 bases, leaving 10 bases between the germline ends. The V gene's germline CDR1 is DFQATT and CDR2 SNEGSKA (reference sequence). This CDR3 comprises 10 residues. CDR3: CSAVGTQQFF. CDR3 sequence (DNA): TGCAGTGCTGTTGGGACTCAGCAGTTCTTC.

J is TRBJ1-2 and V is TRBV30, with D perhaps TRBD1 (6 bases). This CDR3 has 13 amino acids. The germline V and J ends were trimmed by 0 bases and 3 bases, with 8 bases remaining between them. CDR1 and CDR2 (germline): GTSNPN, SVGIG (reference sequence). The CDR3: CAWSVQGDYGYTF. The CDR3, as DNA: TGTGCCTGGAGTGTACAGGGAGACTATGGCTACACCTTC.

This chain uses TRBV27 with TRBJ2-5; 10 positions match TRBD1. V shed 10 bases, J shed 1 base, and the junction held 15 bases outside the gene matches. The length of the CDR3 is 17 residues. The V gene's germline CDR1 is MNHEY and CDR2 SMNVEV (reference sequence). For the CDR3, the DNA is TGTGCCACCGGAGGGACAGGGGCTCACCCAGGCCAAGAGACCCAGTACTTC. It yields the protein CATGGTGAHPGQETQYF.

The genes are TRBV2 and TRBJ2-7; D not certain. Germline lookup yields CDR1 SNHLY and CDR2 FYNNEI. CDR3 length: 15 amino acids. V lost 4 bases and J 4 bases, leaving 17 bases between the germline ends. The CDR3 DNA sequence: TGTGCCAGCAGTGGGACGGTTAGAGGAGTGTACGAGCAGTACTTC. Translation: CASSGTVRGVYEQYF.

This clonotype has just a few counts. This chain links TRBV7-2 with TRBJ2-1, with 7 bases identical to TRBD1. The CDR3 sequence is 13 residues long. V lost 6 bases to trimming and J lost 9 bases; unmatched junction nucleotides: 8. Germline CDR1 and CDR2: SGHTA and FQGNSA. The CDR3 DNA sequence: TGTGCCAGCAGTTACAGGGGTCGGGCTGAGCAGTTCTTC. Amino acid sequence: CASSYRGRAEQFF. Based on the CDR3 plus reference TRBV7-2 and TRBJ2-1, the full variable domain is GAGVSQSPSNKVTEKGKDVELRCDPISGHTALYWYRQSLGQGLEFLIYFQGNSAPDKSGLPSDRFSAERTGGSVSTLTIQRTQQEDSAVYLCASSYRGRAEQFFGPGTRLTVL.

This clonotype came up once. The V call is TRBV11-3, the J call TRBJ2-5, with D unclear. Germline CDR1 and CDR2: SGHNT and YENEEA. V gave up 5 bases and J gave up 2 bases, with 3 bases separating them. The CDR3 contains 11 residues. Here the CDR3 DNA reads TGTGCCAGCAGCGTTCAAGAGACCCAGTACTTC. Amino acid sequence: CASSVQETQYF.

The rearrangement links TRBV20-1 to TRBJ2-2; a possible D gene is TRBD1 (6 bases). The CDR3 contains 15 residues. Germline CDR1 and CDR2: DFQATT and SNEGSKA (reference sequence). Deletions cut 1 base from V and 1 base from J, with 10 bases between. The DNA of the CDR3 is TGCAGTGCTAGAGGGGTCAGGGGGAACACCGGGGAGCTGTTTTTT. This gives the protein CSARGVRGNTGELFF.

This sequence joins TRBV25-1 and TRBJ2-5; a possible D gene is TRBD1 (6 bases). V lost 3 bases and J lost 2, with 16 bases in between. The CDR3 contains 16 residues. Looked up from germline, CDR1 is MGHDK and CDR2 is SYGVNS. As DNA, the CDR3 is TGTGCCAGCAGTGACTCCCCGGGACATCTACAAGAGACCCAGTACTTC. It is translated as CASSDSPGHLQETQYF. Complete variable domain (other parts from reference TRBV25-1 and TRBJ2-5): EADIYQTPRYLVIGTGKKITLECSQTMGHDKMYWYQQDPGMELHLIHYSYGVNSTEKGDLSSESTVSRIRTEHFPLTLESARPSHTSQYLCASSDSPGHLQETQYFGPGTRLLVL.

The chain couples TRBV10-3 to TRBJ1-1, with 9 positions matching TRBD1. The CDR3 has 17 residues. Trimming at V came to 0 bases and at J to 1 base, leaving 6 bases not matched to a gene. The germline V gene encodes CDR1 ENHRY and CDR2 SYGVKD. The CDR3 protein is CAISESITGGENTEAFF. For the CDR3, the DNA is TGTGCCATCAGTGAGTCGATCACAGGGGGCGAGAACACTGAAGCTTTCTTT.

The chain has TRBV7-2 and TRBJ1-2, with D possibly being TRBD1 (5 bases). The CDR3 sequence is 13 residues long. V lost 1 base and J lost 6, with 9 bases in between. Germline CDR1 reads SGHTA; CDR2 reads FQGNSA. CDR3 bases: TGTGCCAGCAGCTTAGGACAGTCCGATGGCTACACCTTC. Translated: CASSLGQSDGYTF.

The V and J genes are TRBV4-3 and TRBJ2-2; D is unclear. Deletions cut 0 bases from V and 4 bases from J, with 9 bases between. The germline gives CDR1 LGHNA, CDR2 YSLEER. The CDR3 covers 15 residues. This CDR3 is CASSQESTLTGELFF. The CDR3 DNA reads TGCGCCAGCAGCCAAGAAAGCACCCTCACCGGGGAGCTGTTTTTT.

V gene TRBV6-5 combines with J gene TRBJ2-7; the match to TRBD1 covers 8 bases. The trim removed 2 bases at V and 6 bases at J, leaving 3 bases unmatched. Germline V lookup: CDR1 MNHEY, CDR2 SVGAGI. The CDR3 is made up of 13 amino acids. CDR3 sequence: CASSYGTGGEQYF. The DNA of the CDR3 is TGTGCCAGCAGTTACGGGACAGGTGGCGAGCAGTACTTC.

This clonotype was counted a few times. The chain uses TRBV20-1 and TRBJ1-5, with D tentatively TRBD1 (5 bases). CDR3 size: 14 residues. From germline, CDR1 is DFQATT and CDR2 SNEGSKA (reference sequence). Trimming shortened V by 4 bases and J by 5 bases, and 15 bases separated the two germline ends. CDR3 sequence reads: CSATVGALDQPQHF. The CDR3 DNA sequence: TGCAGTGCTACAGTAGGGGCGCTAGATCAGCCCCAGCATTTT.

The V gene is TRBV2, the J gene TRBJ2-2, with TRBD2 as a possible D gene (6 bases). The V gene's germline CDR1 is SNHLY and CDR2 FYNNEI. The CDR3 extends over 16 amino acids. V was clipped by 7 bases and J by 6 bases, with 21 bases between them. The CDR3 loop is CASKAGVSSSAGELFF. CDR3 in DNA: TGTGCCAGCAAAGCGGGCGTATCTTCGTCGGCCGGGGAGCTGTTTTTT.